This T cell receptor (beta chain) is drawn from a study of human T cells and chemical hapten exposure. Study-level information: Upper back patch tests used 0.01% DPC, scored after 6 days. Study-wide points: Expanded TCRs clustered into significantly more large CDR3 similarity groups than controls, the analysis revealed.

Of note for this clonotype: Antigen: not known.

TCRdb re-analysed the RACE reads in MiXCR, keeping a single row per CDR3 protein. The sample yields nearly 80,000 distinct CDR3 sequences, 10% seen once. The CDR3 is made up of 15 amino acids. Trimming took 5 bases from V and 9 from J; bases not matched to a gene: 8. Time point here: patch test 1, 2 weeks after DPC sensitization. The treatment was: therapeutic diphenylcyclopropenone sensitization with weekly scalp DPC. The source material was whole blood, sampled in connection with sensitization to the hapten diphenylcyclopropenone (DPC). This sequence was found in a woman aged 50 to 60 with alopecia areata. Some clones in this sample may be carry-over from other donors' samples. The chain joins TRBV12-3 or TRBV12-4 to TRBJ2-1; 12 bases align to TRBD2. The CDR3 reads CASSRPSGRAGEQFF. In DNA form, the CDR3 reads TGTGCCAGCAGTCGTCCTAGCGGGAGGGCCGGTGAGCAGTTCTTC.